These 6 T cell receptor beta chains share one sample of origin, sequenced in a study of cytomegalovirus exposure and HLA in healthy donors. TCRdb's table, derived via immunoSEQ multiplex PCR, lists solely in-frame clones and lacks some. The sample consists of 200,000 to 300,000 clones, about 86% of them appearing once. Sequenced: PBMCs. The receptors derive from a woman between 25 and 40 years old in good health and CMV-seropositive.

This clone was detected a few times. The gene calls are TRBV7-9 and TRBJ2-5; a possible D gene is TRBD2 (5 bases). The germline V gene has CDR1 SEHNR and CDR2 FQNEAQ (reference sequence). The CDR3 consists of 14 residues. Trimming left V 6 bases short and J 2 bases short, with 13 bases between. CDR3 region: CASSGSWGQETQYF. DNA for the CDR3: TGTGCCAGCAGTGGGAGTTGGGGTCAAGAGACCCAGTACTTC.

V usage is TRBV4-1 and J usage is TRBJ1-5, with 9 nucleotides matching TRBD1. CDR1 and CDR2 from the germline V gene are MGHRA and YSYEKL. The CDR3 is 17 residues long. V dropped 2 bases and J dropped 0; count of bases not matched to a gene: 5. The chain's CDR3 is CASSQMGQGNSNQPQHF. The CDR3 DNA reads TGCGCCAGCAGCCAAATGGGACAGGGTAATAGCAATCAGCCCCAGCATTTT.

CDR3 residues: CSVGRDRDLTYGYTF. Written as DNA, the CDR3 is TGCAGCGTCGGTCGCGACAGGGATCTTACCTATGGCTACACCTTC. The rearrangement uses TRBV29-1 and TRBJ1-2, with 7 bases aligning to TRBD1. The V segment lost 6 bases and the J segment 4 bases; nucleotides outside the gene matches: 14. This CDR3 region has 15 residues. CDR1 is SQVTM, CDR2 ANQGSEA, per germline. The full variable domain, completed using reference TRBV29-1 and TRBJ1-2, is SAVISQKPSRDICQRGTSLTIQCQVDSQVTMMFWYRQQPGQSLTLIATANQGSEATYESGFVIDKFPISRPNLTFSTLTVSNMSPEDSSIYLCSVGRDRDLTYGYTFGSGTRLTVV.

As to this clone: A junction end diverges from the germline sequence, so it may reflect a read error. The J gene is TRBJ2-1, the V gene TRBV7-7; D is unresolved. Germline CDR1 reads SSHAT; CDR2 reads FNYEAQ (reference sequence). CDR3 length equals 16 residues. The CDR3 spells CASSLSRSGSYNEQFF. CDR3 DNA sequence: TGTGCTAGCAGCTTGTCTCGTAGTGGCTCCTACAATGAGCAGTTCTTC.

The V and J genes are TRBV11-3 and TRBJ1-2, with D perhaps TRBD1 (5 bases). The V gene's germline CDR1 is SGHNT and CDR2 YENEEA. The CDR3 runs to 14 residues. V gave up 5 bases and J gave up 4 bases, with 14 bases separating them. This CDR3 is CASSRTGTSYGYTF. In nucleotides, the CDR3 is TGTGCCAGCAGCCGGACCGGGACTTCCTATGGCTACACCTTC.

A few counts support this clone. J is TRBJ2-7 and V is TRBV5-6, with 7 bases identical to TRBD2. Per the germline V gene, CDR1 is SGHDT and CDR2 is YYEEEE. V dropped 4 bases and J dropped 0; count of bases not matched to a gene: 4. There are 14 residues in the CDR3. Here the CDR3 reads CASSRAGSSYEQYF. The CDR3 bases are TGTGCCAGCAGCCGAGCGGGAAGCTCCTACGAGCAGTACTTC.